This T cell receptor beta chain was recorded in a study of T cell responses to AZD1222 COVID-19 vaccine. This clone was seen a few times. Antigen: not known. The V segment lost 0 bases and the J segment 3 bases; nucleotides outside the gene matches: 4. The CDR3 totals 15 residues. The germline gives CDR1 LGHNA, CDR2 YSLEER. Study-wide findings and caveats: There were vaccine-associated CD4 TCRs across spike, dominant at 160-218 and 743-854. Compared with day 0, the breadth and depth of the Spike-specific TCR repertoire rose significantly after two doses of AZD1222. Among the donors, most were white British and more were female, and clonal diversity was possibly underestimated. Baseline testing showed seropositivity in only six or seven AZD1222 recipients.

Clones were sequenced by immunoSEQ multiplex PCR, and TCRdb holds only the in-frame ones, with some missing. In the table there are under 130,000 clones, roughly 87% of which are singletons. The gene calls are TRBV4-3 and TRBJ1-1; 7 bases agree with TRBD1. Sequences were derived from peripheral blood, sampled on day 0 of AZD1222 vaccination. This TCR derives from an adult in good health. The CDR3: CASSQDSDRDTEAFF. CDR3 in DNA: TGCGCCAGCAGCCAAGATAGCGACAGGGACACTGAAGCTTTCTTT.